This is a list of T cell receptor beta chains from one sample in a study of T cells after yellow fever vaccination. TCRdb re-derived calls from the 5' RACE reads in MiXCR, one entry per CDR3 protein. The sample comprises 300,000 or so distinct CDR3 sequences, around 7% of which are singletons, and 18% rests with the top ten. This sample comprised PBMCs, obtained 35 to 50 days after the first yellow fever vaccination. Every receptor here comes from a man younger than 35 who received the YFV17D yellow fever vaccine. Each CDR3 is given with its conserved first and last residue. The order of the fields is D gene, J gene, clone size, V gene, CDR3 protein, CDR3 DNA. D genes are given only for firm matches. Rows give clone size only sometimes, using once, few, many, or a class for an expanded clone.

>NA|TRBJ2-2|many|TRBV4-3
CASSQDHGTGELFF
TGCGCCAGCAGCCAAGATCACGGCACCGGGGAGCTGTTTTTT
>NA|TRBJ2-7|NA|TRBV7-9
CASSPAGAGKTYEQYF
TGTGCCAGCAGCCCCGCCGGGGCAGGCAAGACCTACGAGCAGTACTTC
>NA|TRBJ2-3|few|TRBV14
CASSQYRVSTDTQYF
TGTGCCAGCAGCCAGTACAGGGTCAGCACAGATACGCAGTATTTT
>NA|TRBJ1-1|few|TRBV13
CASSLGNRVSEAFF
TGTGCCAGCAGCTTAGGAAACAGGGTTTCTGAAGCTTTCTTT
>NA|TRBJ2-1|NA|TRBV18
CASSQELFDEQFF
TGTGCCAGCTCTCAAGAGCTATTCGATGAGCAGTTCTTC
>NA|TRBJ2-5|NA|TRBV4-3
CASSLDFQETQYF
TGCGCCAGCAGTCTCGACTTCCAAGAGACCCAGTACTTC
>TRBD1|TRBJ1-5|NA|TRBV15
CATRLDRGRNQPQHF
TGTGCCACCAGATTAGACAGGGGAAGAAATCAGCCCCAGCATTTT
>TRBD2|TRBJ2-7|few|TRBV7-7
CASSAQPRGGGDSYEQYF
TGTGCCAGCAGCGCCCAGCCCCGGGGCGGGGGAGACTCCTACGAGCAGTACTTC
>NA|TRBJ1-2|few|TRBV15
CATSREVLGSLRGYTF
TGTGCCACCAGCAGAGAAGTCCTCGGGAGCCTTAGGGGCTACACCTTC
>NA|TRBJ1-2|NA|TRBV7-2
CASSLQGPYGYTF
TGTGCCAGCAGCTTGCAGGGGCCCTATGGCTACACCTTC
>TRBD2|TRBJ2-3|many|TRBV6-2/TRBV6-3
CASSSSGGPQYF
TGTGCCAGCAGTTCCAGCGGGGGCCCGCAGTATTTT
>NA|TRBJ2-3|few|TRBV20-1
CSASGRAGTDTQYF
TGCAGTGCTTCCGGCAGGGCGGGCACAGATACGCAGTATTTT
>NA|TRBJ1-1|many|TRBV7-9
CASSLSSNTEAFF
TGTGCCAGCAGCTTATCATCGAACACTGAAGCTTTCTTT
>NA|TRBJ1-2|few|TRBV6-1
CASSGLQGLEGYTF
TGTGCCAGCAGTGGTTTACAGGGCCTGGAGGGCTACACCTTC
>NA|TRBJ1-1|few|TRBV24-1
CATINRENTEAFF
TGTGCCACCATTAACAGGGAGAACACTGAAGCTTTCTTT
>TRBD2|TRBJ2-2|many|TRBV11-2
CASSSPLAGGPGTGELFF
TGTGCCAGCAGCTCTCCCCTAGCGGGGGGGCCGGGCACCGGGGAGCTGTTTTTT
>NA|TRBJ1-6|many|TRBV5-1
CASSLAGGAGRPPLHF
TGCGCCAGCAGCTTGGCCGGTGGGGCAGGGCGGCCACCCCTCCACTTT
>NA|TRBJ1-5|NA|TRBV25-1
CASSEYIGDSNQPHHF
TGTGCCAGCAGTGAATATATTGGGGACTCCAATCAGCCCCACCATTTT
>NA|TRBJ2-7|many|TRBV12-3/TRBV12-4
CASSFDKYSSYEQYF
TGTGCCAGCAGCTTCGACAAATACAGCTCCTACGAGCAGTACTTC
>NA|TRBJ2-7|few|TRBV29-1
CSVEVQGTPYEQYF
TGCAGCGTTGAGGTGCAGGGGACCCCCTACGAGCAGTACTTC
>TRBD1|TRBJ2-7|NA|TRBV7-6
CASSLADGTAYEQYF
TGTGCCAGCAGCTTAGCTGACGGGACAGCCTACGAGCAGTACTTC
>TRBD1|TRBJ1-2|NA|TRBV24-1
CATRDPGTGNGGYTF
TGTGCCACCAGGGACCCCGGGACAGGGAACGGTGGCTACACCTTC
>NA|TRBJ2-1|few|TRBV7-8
CASSPERGAGNEQFF
TGTGCCAGCAGCCCAGAGCGTGGAGCGGGCAATGAGCAGTTCTTC
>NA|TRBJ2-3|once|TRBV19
CASSWVHTDTQYF
TGTGCCAGTAGTTGGGTTCACACAGATACGCAGTATTTT
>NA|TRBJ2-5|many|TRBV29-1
CSLTEGVAETQYF
TGCAGCTTAACGGAAGGGGTGGCAGAGACCCAGTACTTC
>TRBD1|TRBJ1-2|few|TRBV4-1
CASSLRGTGSANGYTF
TGCGCCAGCAGCCTAAGAGGGACAGGGTCAGCGAATGGCTACACCTTC
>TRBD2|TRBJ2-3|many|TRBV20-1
CSAEAGASDTQYF
TGCAGTGCTGAAGCGGGGGCCTCAGATACGCAGTATTTT
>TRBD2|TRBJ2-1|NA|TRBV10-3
CAISGREGTLVRSNEQFF
TGTGCCATCAGTGGAAGGGAGGGGACTCTTGTTAGGTCCAATGAGCAGTTCTTC
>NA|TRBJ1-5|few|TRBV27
CASAHGNNQPQHF
TGTGCCAGCGCCCATGGAAACAATCAGCCCCAGCATTTT
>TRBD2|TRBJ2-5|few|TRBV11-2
CASLNWGGETQYF
TGTGCCAGCCTCAACTGGGGGGGAGAGACCCAGTACTTC
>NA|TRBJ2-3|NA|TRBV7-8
CASSIRIGIRDLGSDTQYF
TGTGCCAGCAGCATACGTATAGGGATCCGGGACCTTGGCTCAGATACGCAGTATTTT
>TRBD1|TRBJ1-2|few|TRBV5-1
CASSLEDRGYTF
TGCGCCAGCAGCTTAGAGGACAGGGGCTACACCTTC
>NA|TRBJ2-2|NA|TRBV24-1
CATLGQGDLRAGDLFF
NA
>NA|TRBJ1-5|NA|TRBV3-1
CASSQDGSQPQHF
TGTGCCAGCAGCCAAGACGGGTCTCAGCCCCAGCATTTT
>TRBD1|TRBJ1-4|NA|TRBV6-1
CASTATGRREKLFF
TGTGCCAGCACTGCGACAGGGAGGCGAGAAAAACTGTTTTTT
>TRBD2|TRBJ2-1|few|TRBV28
CASGAGLAGYNEQFF
TGTGCCAGCGGCGCGGGACTAGCGGGATACAATGAGCAGTTCTTC
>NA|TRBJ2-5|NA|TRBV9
CASSVEARLQETQYF
TGTGCCAGCAGCGTAGAGGCTCGACTCCAAGAGACCCAGTACTTC
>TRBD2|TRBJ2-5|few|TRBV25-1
CASSEYGGGTEETQYF
TGTGCCAGCAGTGAATATGGGGGGGGAACGGAGGAGACCCAGTACTTC
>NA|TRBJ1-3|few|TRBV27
CASSPRVGASSGNTIYF
TGTGCCAGCAGTCCGAGGGTAGGCGCCTCCTCTGGAAACACCATATATTTT
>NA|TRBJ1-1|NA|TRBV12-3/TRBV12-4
CASSRSTPQAFF
TGTGCCAGCAGTAGGTCGACACCTCAAGCTTTCTTT
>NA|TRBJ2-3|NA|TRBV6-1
CASRDILRGDTQYF
TGTGCCAGCAGGGATATCCTGCGAGGAGATACGCAGTATTTT
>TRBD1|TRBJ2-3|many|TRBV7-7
CASSAGGPSTDTQYF
TGTGCTAGCAGCGCAGGGGGCCCTAGCACAGATACGCAGTATTTT
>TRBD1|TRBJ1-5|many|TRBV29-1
CSVGQGAFQPQHF
TGCAGCGTTGGACAGGGGGCATTTCAGCCCCAGCATTTT
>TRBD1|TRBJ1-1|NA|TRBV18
CASSTGASEAFF
TGTGCCAGCTCAACAGGGGCTTCTGAAGCTTTCTTT
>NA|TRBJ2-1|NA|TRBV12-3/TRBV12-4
CPSSFRGENEQFF
TGTCCCAGCAGTTTTCGAGGGGAAAATGAGCAGTTCTTC
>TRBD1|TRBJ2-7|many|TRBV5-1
CASCYTAAGGDEQYF
TGCGCCAGCTGCTATACCGCGGCAGGGGGAGACGAGCAGTACTTC
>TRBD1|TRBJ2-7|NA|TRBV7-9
CASSWGQRAYEQYF
TGTGCCAGCAGTTGGGGACAGAGAGCCTACGAGCAGTACTTC
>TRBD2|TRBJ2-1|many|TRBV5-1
CASSVTSGGMGHEQFF
TGCGCCAGCAGCGTGACTAGCGGGGGCATGGGGCATGAGCAGTTCTTC
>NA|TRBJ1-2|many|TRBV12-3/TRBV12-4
CATRGGVVDGYTF
TGTGCCACTCGCGGCGGGGTGGTAGATGGCTACACCTTC
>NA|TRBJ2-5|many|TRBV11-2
CASREETQYF
TGTGCCAGCAGGGAAGAGACCCAGTACTTC